This T cell receptor beta chain was recovered during a study of blood T cell repertoires in COVID-19. Some clones are missing from TCRdb's copy, which holds only in-frame ones; the method was immunoSEQ multiplex PCR. The sample lists approximately 30,000 clones; 65% to 90% were seen once. Sequenced input: peripheral blood. The clonotype was recovered from a human donor in a cohort sampled during active COVID-19.

CDR3 bases: TGTGCCTGCGTACCTTTGCGGGACCCAAACATTCAGTACTTC. It specifies CACVPLRDPNIQYF. The V call is TRBV30, the J call TRBJ2-4, with TRBD2 as a possible D gene (6 bases). CDR3 length: 14 amino acids. CDR1 and CDR2 (germline): GTSNPN, SVGIG (reference sequence). V was cut by 6 bases and J by 6 bases, with 18 bases left in between.